The 28 T cell receptor beta chains in this list originate from one sample, sequenced in a study of identical twins. TCRdb re-called the 5' RACE reads through MiXCR, storing one row per CDR3 protein. In the table there are about 730,000 distinct CDR3 sequences, 21% of which are singletons. Separately, the same data were catalogued under a study of T cells expressing NK-cell markers.

What was sequenced was PBMCs. The receptor set was obtained from a woman aged 18-29 years in good health.

The V call is TRBV29-1, the J call TRBJ2-1, with TRBD1 matching 9 bases. The V gene's germline CDR1 is SQVTM and CDR2 ANQGSEA. There are 13 residues in the CDR3. V gave up 7 bases and J gave up 6 bases; unmatched junction bases: 7. The CDR3 sequence: CSGGQGGANEQFF. DNA of the CDR3: TGCAGCGGGGGACAGGGCGGGGCCAATGAGCAGTTCTTC.

The J gene is TRBJ2-3, the V gene TRBV20-1; 12 bases agree with TRBD2. The germline V gene encodes CDR1 DFQATT and CDR2 SNEGSKA (reference sequence). V lost 3 bases and J lost 0; bases outside the gene matches: 13. The CDR3 consists of 19 residues. CDR3 region: CSASLLFTGTSGSTDTQYF. For the CDR3, the DNA is TGCAGTGCTAGCCTCCTATTTACCGGGACTAGCGGGAGCACAGATACGCAGTATTTT.

This chain connects TRBV27 to TRBJ2-5, with 11 bases that match TRBD2. The CDR3 sequence is 20 residues long. V shed 0 bases and J 2 bases; nucleotides not matched to a gene: 14. Germline-derived CDR1 and CDR2 are MNHEY and SMNVEV (reference sequence). The CDR3 spells CASSLSLGLAGGGSQETQYF. The CDR3 DNA sequence: TGTGCCAGCAGTTTATCGCTTGGGCTAGCGGGAGGTGGTAGTCAAGAGACCCAGTACTTC.

The chain carries TRBV10-3 and TRBJ2-1; 9 nucleotides align to TRBD2. The CDR3 extends over 14 amino acids. Germline V gene sequence: CDR1 ENHRY, CDR2 SYGVKD. J was trimmed by 10 bases and V by 7 bases; bases with no gene match: 11. DNA for the CDR3: TGTGCCATCATGGCGCGGGGGGGCCTAGGAGAGCAGTTCTTC. This sequence encodes CAIMARGGLGEQFF.

In this sample, this clonotype turned up a few times. The rearrangement uses TRBV6-1 and TRBJ2-3, with 7 bases fitting TRBD1. Trimming cost V 5 bases and J 2 bases; bases outside gene matches: 7. CDR1 MNHNS and CDR2 SASEGT come from the germline V gene. The CDR3 runs to 15 residues. CDR3 nucleotide sequence: TGTGCCAGCAGTCGGGACAGCCTCCTCACAGATACGCAGTATTTT. Encoded protein: CASSRDSLLTDTQYF.

V is TRBV7-6 and J is TRBJ2-1; D gene unclear. V lost 3 bases, J lost 4 bases, and 16 bases lay in between. CDR3 length: 16 amino acids. Germline V gives CDR1 SGHVS, CDR2 FNYEAQ. CDR3 sequence (DNA): TGTGCCAGCAGCTTGCCCTATGGTAGTCGGTACAATGAGCAGTTCTTC. Residues: CASSLPYGSRYNEQFF.

This clonotype was recorded a few times. The genes are TRBV20-1 and TRBJ2-1; D unclear. Between the trimmed V and J ends, which lost 1 base and 3 bases, there was a span of 13 bases. This CDR3 region has 15 residues. CDR1 is DFQATT, CDR2 SNEGSKA, per germline (reference sequence). CDR3 coding DNA: TGCAGTGCTAGAGGCTCCGGAAAAGACTACAATGAGCAGTTCTTC. Protein: CSARGSGKDYNEQFF.

The J gene is TRBJ2-7, the V gene TRBV18, with D unresolved. Germline CDR1 is KGHSH and CDR2 is LQKENI. The ends were cut back, 1 base at V and 7 bases at J, with 14 bases in the middle. The CDR3 is 14 amino acids. CDR3 nucleotide sequence: TGTGCCAGCTCACCACACAACGAGGTTAGGGAGCAGTACTTC. This codes for CASSPHNEVREQYF.

This clonotype was seen only a few times. The V and J genes are TRBV11-3 and TRBJ2-7; D might be TRBD2 (6 bases). The germline V and J ends were trimmed by 2 bases and 5 bases, with 16 bases remaining between them. Germline V gene lookup returns CDR1 SGHNT and CDR2 YENEEA. The CDR3 runs to 15 residues. In DNA form, the CDR3 reads TGTGCCAGCAGCTTACGACGGGGGAACTACGACGAGCAGTACTTC. Translation: CASSLRRGNYDEQYF.

The genes are TRBV29-1 and TRBJ2-5; D may be TRBD2 (5 bases). The V gene's germline CDR1 is SQVTM and CDR2 ANQGSEA. Deletions cut 5 bases from V and 5 bases from J, with 12 bases between. CDR3 length equals 12 residues. The CDR3 region has the DNA TGCAGCGTTCCGCTTAGCGACGAGACCCAGTACTTC. Translated, it gives CSVPLSDETQYF.

In this sample, this clonotype turned up a few times. This chain connects TRBV6-2 or TRBV6-3 to TRBJ2-2, with 7 bases identical to TRBD1. CDR3 size: 14 residues. CDR1 MNHEY and CDR2 SVGEGT come from the germline V gene. V lost 7 bases and J lost 7; bases outside the gene matches: 9. In DNA form, the CDR3 reads TGTGCCAGCAAGGGACAGCCTCATAGCGGGGAGCTGTTTTTT. Protein sequence: CASKGQPHSGELFF.

This clonotype was counted between two and nine times. V is TRBV5-1 and J is TRBJ2-4, with TRBD2 matching 7 bases. Per germline, CDR1 SGHRS and CDR2 YFSETQ. This CDR3 has 13 amino acids. The V gene end was trimmed by 4 bases and the J gene end by 8 bases; junction bases not matched to a gene: 6. As DNA, the CDR3 is TGCGCCAGCAGCCGTGGACGGGGGGACATTCAGTACTTC. It specifies CASSRGRGDIQYF.

This clonotype was detected only a few times. This chain joins TRBV6-1 and TRBJ1-2, with 8 bases lining up with TRBD1. Germline-derived CDR1 and CDR2 are MNHNS and SASEGT. After removal of 8 bases from V and 5 bases from J, the junction contained 13 bases not matched to a gene. The CDR3 totals 15 residues. The CDR3 region has the DNA TGTGCCAGCCTCGGACAGGGAACCATCCCTTATGGCTACACCTTC. It encodes CASLGQGTIPYGYTF.

This chain joins TRBV6-1 and TRBJ1-1, with TRBD1 identical over 10 bases. This CDR3 region has 16 residues. Germline V lookup: CDR1 MNHNS, CDR2 SASEGT. Losses at the gene ends were 6 bases for V and 5 bases for J; bases not matched to a gene: 12. CDR3 DNA sequence: TGTGCCAGCAGCATATTGGGACAGGGGCGAAAAACTGAAGCTTTCTTT. This sequence encodes CASSILGQGRKTEAFF.

This clonotype has more than one count but fewer than ten. The chain uses TRBV20-1 and TRBJ2-3; 10 bases match TRBD2. Looked up from germline, CDR1 is DFQATT and CDR2 is SNEGSKA (reference sequence). J gave up 5 bases and V 2 bases, and 7 bases lay outside the gene matches. The CDR3 has 15 amino acids. CDR3 in amino acids: CSARSLAGGRDTQYF. In nucleotides, the CDR3 is TGCAGTGCTAGATCTTTAGCGGGAGGACGAGATACGCAGTATTTT.

This clonotype has just a few counts. In DNA form, the CDR3 reads TGTGCCAGCAGCCATCCAGGACGCTCGGATACGCAGTATTTT. Amino acids: CASSHPGRSDTQYF. The chain has TRBV3-1 and TRBJ2-3; D is ambiguous. Trimming stripped 3 bases from V and 6 bases from J, with 13 bases between. CDR3 length: 14 residues. The germline V gene has CDR1 LGHDT and CDR2 YNNKEL (reference sequence).

The CDR3 DNA reads TGTGCCAGCAGTAGACCGGGACAGGGGCCTAACTATGGCTACACCTTC. Its translation is CASSRPGQGPNYGYTF. The chain joins TRBV6-1 to TRBJ1-2, with 10 bases lining up with TRBD1. After removal of 5 bases from V and 0 bases from J, the junction contained 6 bases not matched to a gene. The CDR3 loop spans 16 amino acids. Germline loops: CDR1 MNHNS, CDR2 SASEGT.

The rearrangement uses TRBV5-1 and TRBJ2-1; no reliable D call. Trimming removed 0 bases at V and 8 bases at J, with 12 bases between. There are 14 residues in the CDR3. Germline CDR1 reads SGHRS; CDR2 reads YFSETQ. This CDR3 is CASSLVGLVDEQFF. CDR3 in DNA: TGCGCCAGCAGCTTGGTGGGCCTCGTCGATGAGCAGTTCTTC.

The V and J genes are TRBV5-1 and TRBJ2-1; D might be TRBD1 or TRBD2, each matching 6 bases. The germline gives CDR1 SGHRS, CDR2 YFSETQ. Trimming took off 1 base at V and 7 bases at J, with 15 bases between the two ends. The CDR3 contains 15 residues. CDR3 amino acids: CASSLRGAHRNEQFF. For the CDR3, the DNA is TGCGCCAGCAGCTTGAGGGGGGCCCACCGGAATGAGCAGTTCTTC.

This chain uses TRBV6-5 with TRBJ2-7; either TRBD1 or TRBD2 may supply D (6 bases each). Trimming pared 8 bases from V and 6 bases from J, leaving 14 bases between. The CDR3 loop spans 12 amino acids. CDR1 and CDR2 (germline): MNHEY, SVGAGI. CDR3 loop: CASLGGSGEQYF. The CDR3 DNA reads as TGTGCCAGCCTGGGGGGCTCCGGCGAGCAGTACTTC.

Ten or more counts support this clonotype. The chain links TRBV29-1 to TRBJ2-7; D unclear. The V gene's germline CDR1 is SQVTM and CDR2 ANQGSEA. V shed 2 bases and J shed 0 bases, with 5 bases lying between them. CDR3 length equals 12 residues. The chain's CDR3 is CSVELTSYEQYF. The CDR3 DNA reads TGCAGCGTTGAATTAACCTCCTACGAGCAGTACTTC.

This clonotype occurred a few times. The genes are TRBV3-1 and TRBJ2-1; possible D gene TRBD1, 6 bases. CDR1 and CDR2 from the germline V gene are LGHDT and YNNKEL (reference sequence). The CDR3 length is 15 residues. V was trimmed by 1 base and J by 2 bases, leaving 9 bases between them. The CDR3 here is CASSQVWDTYNEQFF. CDR3 nucleotide sequence: TGTGCCAGCAGCCAAGTCTGGGACACCTACAATGAGCAGTTCTTC.

This clonotype was detected many times. V usage is TRBV5-1 and J usage is TRBJ1-1; weak D call: TRBD1 (5 bases). Germline V gives CDR1 SGHRS, CDR2 YFSETQ. V was cut by 4 bases and J by 6 bases, with 16 bases left in between. The CDR3 has 14 amino acids. The DNA for the CDR3 is TGCGCCAGCAGCCCCCTGGAGGGACGGGCTGAAGCTTTCTTT. This encodes CASSPLEGRAEAFF.

The V call is TRBV12-3 or TRBV12-4, the J call TRBJ2-5, with TRBD1 identical over 8 bases. J gave up 4 bases and V 7 bases, and 8 bases lay outside the gene matches. The CDR3 is 14 amino acids. As DNA, the CDR3 is TGTGCCAGCACCGTGGACAGGGTACTAGAGACCCAGTACTTC. This gives the protein CASTVDRVLETQYF.

The V gene is TRBV12-3 or TRBV12-4, the J gene TRBJ2-4, with no clear D. The V and J ends lost 1 base and 8 bases respectively, with 12 bases between them. This CDR3 is built from 14 residues. The CDR3 sequence is CASSLGSGVDIQYF. The CDR3 DNA follows: TGTGCCAGCAGTTTAGGCAGTGGAGTGGACATTCAGTACTTC.

V and J are TRBV20-1 and TRBJ2-1, with 8 bases fitting TRBD2. J was trimmed by 8 bases and V by 7 bases; bases with no gene match: 13. The CDR3 sequence is 14 residues long. Germline CDR1 and CDR2: DFQATT and SNEGSKA (reference sequence). The CDR3 protein is CSGSTGGGRYEQFF. CDR3 coding DNA: TGCAGTGGGTCCACGGGCGGGGGGAGGTATGAGCAGTTCTTC.

This clonotype was seen more than once but under ten times. The chain has TRBV27 and TRBJ1-1; D not certain. CDR3 length equals 11 residues. The germline V gene encodes CDR1 MNHEY and CDR2 SMNVEV (reference sequence). The ends were cut back, 10 bases at V and 1 base at J, with 7 bases in the middle. CDR3 protein: CATKRNTEAFF. The CDR3 DNA follows: TGTGCCACCAAACGGAACACTGAAGCTTTCTTT.

This clonotype has just a few counts. This chain joins TRBV5-1 and TRBJ1-1; D remains ambiguous. V lost 4 bases, J lost 7 bases, and 14 bases lay in between. Germline V gives CDR1 SGHRS, CDR2 YFSETQ. The CDR3 length is 13 residues. CDR3 nucleotides: TGCGCCAGCAGCGGACCGGGCCTAGGTGAAGCTTTCTTT. The encoded protein is CASSGPGLGEAFF.